This is a list of T cell receptor beta chains from one sample in a study of cytomegalovirus exposure and HLA in healthy donors. Data came from immunoSEQ multiplex PCR; TCRdb stores just in-frame clones and leaves some out. Here the sample spans approximately 140,000 clones, 60% to 80% being singletons. The source material was PBMCs. These receptors all come from a woman in her thirties or forties in good health and CMV-seropositive. CDR3s include the opening cysteine and the closing phenylalanine or tryptophan. A D gene is named only where the DNA matches it firmly. The size of a clone is reported for some rows only, either as once, few or many, or as a class for expanded clones.

clone_size	d_call	v_call	j_call	cdr3_aa	cdr3_nt
NA	NA	TRBV2	TRBJ1-6	CASSPREGNSPLHF	TGTGCCAGCAGTCCCAGGGAAGGGAATTCACCCCTCCACTTT
NA	NA	TRBV25-1	TRBJ2-7	CASSEFGLTYEQYF	TGTGCCAGCAGTGAATTTGGACTCACCTACGAGCAGTACTTC
NA	TRBD1	TRBV18	TRBJ2-7	CASSPRGTASYEQYF	TGTGCCAGCTCACCAAGAGGGACAGCGTCCTACGAGCAGTACTTC
NA	NA	TRBV2	TRBJ2-7	CASNLLYEQYF	TGTGCCAGCAATCTGTTATACGAGCAGTACTTC
NA	TRBD2	TRBV19	TRBJ2-3	CASSPSGGVDTQYF	TGTGCCAGCAGTCCCAGCGGGGGGGTGGATACGCAGTATTTT
NA	TRBD1	TRBV7-9	TRBJ1-4	CSSSPRDRGEATNEKLFF	TGTTCCAGCAGCCCCAGGGACAGGGGTGAGGCAACTAATGAAAAACTGTTTTTT
NA	NA	TRBV10-3	TRBJ2-7	CAISNQGNSYEQYF	TGTGCCATCAGCAACCAGGGGAACTCCTACGAGCAGTACTTC
NA	NA	TRBV15	TRBJ1-4	CATSTQDASTNEKLFF	TGTGCCACCAGCACACAGGACGCCTCAACTAATGAAAAACTGTTTTTT
NA	NA	TRBV4-2	TRBJ2-7	CASSQDEAGSSYEQYF	TGTGCCAGCAGCCAAGATGAAGCGGGTAGCTCCTACGAGCAGTACTTC
NA	NA	TRBV6-1	TRBJ2-5	CASSEGPRGRETQYF	TGTGCCAGCAGTGAAGGTCCTAGAGGGAGAGAGACCCAGTACTTC
NA	NA	TRBV11-2	TRBJ1-1	CASKLGGDTEAFF	TGTGCCAGCAAACTAGGGGGGGACACTGAAGCTTTCTTT
NA	TRBD1	TRBV27	TRBJ2-7	CASRRQGVYEQYF	TGTGCCAGCAGACGACAGGGAGTCTACGAGCAGTACTTC
NA	NA	TRBV7-2	TRBJ2-5	CASSHPGYQETQYF	TGTGCCAGCAGCCATCCCGGGTACCAAGAGACCCAGTACTTC
once	TRBD1	TRBV5-1	TRBJ1-6	CASSLGTGLNSPLHF	TGCGCCAGCAGCTTGGGGACAGGGCTCAATTCACCCCTCCACTTT
once	NA	TRBV5-6	TRBJ1-2	CASSLGQVVVYGYTF	TGTGCCAGCAGCTTGGGCCAGGTAGTAGTCTATGGCTACACCTTC
NA	NA	TRBV28	TRBJ2-1	CASRMSPGGGPMHNEQFF	TGTGCCAGCAGGATGAGTCCGGGAGGGGGCCCAATGCACAATGAGCAGTTCTTC
NA	NA	TRBV4-1	TRBJ1-5	CASSQGREGLGAYSNQPQHF	TGCGCCAGCAGCCAAGGGAGGGAGGGTTTGGGGGCCTATAGCAATCAGCCCCAGCATTTT
once	TRBD1	TRBV28	TRBJ2-7	CASSSDRGADF	TGTGCCAGCAGTTCCGACAGGGGGGCTGACTTC
NA	TRBD2	TRBV6-4	TRBJ2-1	CASSALAGGHNEQFF	TGTGCCAGCAGTGCCCTAGCGGGGGGACACAATGAGCAGTTCTTC
NA	NA	TRBV6-5	TRBJ1-4	CASSYSTLGANEKLFF	TGTGCCAGCAGTTACTCGACTCTAGGGGCTAATGAAAAACTGTTTTTT
once	NA	TRBV5-5	TRBJ1-5	CASSPTPSSNQPQHF	TGTGCCAGCAGCCCGACACCTTCCAGCAATCAGCCCCAGCATTTT
NA	TRBD1	TRBV7-6	TRBJ1-1	CASSMTGEGKAFF	TGTGCCAGCAGCATGACAGGGGAAGGGAAAGCTTTCTTT
NA	TRBD1	TRBV7-9	TRBJ2-1	CASSLRTGGFNEQFF	TGTGCCAGCAGCTTACGGACAGGGGGCTTCAATGAGCAGTTCTTC
NA	TRBD1	TRBV5-1	TRBJ2-7	CASQTGQGAGEQYF	TGCGCCAGCCAGACGGGACAGGGGGCGGGGGAGCAGTACTTC
NA	NA	TRBV5-1	TRBJ2-3	CASSRLAGSTDTQYF	TGCGCCAGCAGCCGCCTTGCGGGAAGCACAGATACGCAGTATTTT
NA	NA	TRBV6-1	TRBJ2-1	CASSRGDKYNEQFF	TGTGCCAGCAGCCGGGGGGACAAATACAATGAGCAGTTCTTC
NA	TRBD1	TRBV5-1	TRBJ1-2	CASSFRTGGTFNHGYTF	TGCGCCAGCAGCTTTCGGACAGGGGGGACGTTTAACCATGGCTACACCTTC
NA	NA	TRBV11-2	TRBJ2-7	CASSLDQVISYEQYF	TGTGCCAGCAGCTTAGATCAGGTCATCTCCTACGAGCAGTACTTC
once	NA	TRBV11-1	TRBJ2-7	CASSPGTSSYEQYF	TGTGCCAGCAGCCCCGGGACTTCCTCCTACGAGCAGTACTTC
NA	TRBD1	TRBV5-1	TRBJ1-1	CASSRDRAAAFF	TGCGCCAGCAGCCGGGACAGGGCCGCAGCTTTCTTT
NA	NA	TRBV5-4	TRBJ1-2	CASSPELTFPLGWSYGYTF	TGTGCCAGCAGCCCGGAACTAACCTTCCCGCTTGGTTGGAGCTATGGCTACACCTTC
NA	NA	TRBV29-1	TRBJ1-6	CRTEFLHF	TGCAGGACGGAGTTTCTCCACTTT
once	NA	TRBV6-5	TRBJ2-3	CASSLADTQYF	TGTGCCAGCAGCCTCGCAGATACGCAGTATTTT
NA	NA	TRBV5-4	TRBJ2-1	CASSLGRELYNEQFF	TGTGCCAGCAGCTTGGGCAGGGAACTCTACAATGAGCAGTTCTTC
NA	NA	TRBV27	TRBJ2-1	CASSSARESEQFF	TGTGCCAGCAGTTCAGCCAGGGAAAGCGAGCAGTTCTTC
NA	NA	TRBV6-5	TRBJ1-2	CASSRPQGFNGYTF	TGTGCCAGCAGTCGACCCCAGGGCTTCAATGGCTACACCTTC
NA	NA	TRBV5-4	TRBJ2-3	CASSQGGGVDTQYF	TGTGCCAGCAGCCAAGGGGGGGGCGTAGATACGCAGTATTTT
NA	TRBD2	TRBV6-6	TRBJ2-5	CASRAPGGETQYF	TGTGCCAGCAGAGCACCCGGGGGGGAGACCCAGTACTTC
NA	NA	TRBV2	TRBJ1-5	CASSGEASNQPQHF	TGTGCCAGCAGTGGAGAGGCCAGCAATCAGCCCCAGCATTTT
NA	NA	TRBV7-7	TRBJ2-2	CASSQTNTGELFF	TGTGCCAGCAGCCAAACGAACACCGGGGAGCTGTTTTTT
once	TRBD1	TRBV11-2	TRBJ2-5	CASSVGQGFQETQYF	TGTGCCAGCAGCGTGGGACAGGGCTTCCAAGAGACCCAGTACTTC
NA	NA	TRBV4-1	TRBJ1-4	CASSRGDSTNEKLFF	TGCGCCAGCAGCCGAGGGGACTCAACTAATGAAAAACTGTTTTTT
NA	NA	TRBV7-9	TRBJ2-1	CASSLRWQGGNEQFF	TGTGCCAGCAGCCTAAGATGGCAGGGGGGAAATGAGCAGTTCTTC
NA	TRBD2	TRBV7-6	TRBJ2-7	CASSLARGVGYEQYF	TGTGCCAGCAGCTTAGCGCGGGGGGTGGGGTACGAGCAGTACTTC
few	TRBD2	TRBV5-1	TRBJ2-7	CASSASGGHSYEQYF	TGCGCCAGCAGCGCGAGCGGGGGTCACTCCTACGAGCAGTACTTC
NA	NA	TRBV15	TRBJ1-2	CATSRDPAPFFIGYTF	TGTGCCACCAGCAGAGATCCCGCGCCTTTTTTTATTGGCTACACCTTC
NA	NA	TRBV28	TRBJ1-2	CASSYPVRPPNYGYTF	TGTGCCAGCAGTTACCCTGTGAGGCCACCTAACTATGGCTACACCTTC
NA	NA	TRBV2	TRBJ2-1	CASSPSYNEQFF	TGTGCCAGCAGTCCTAGCTACAATGAGCAGTTCTTC
few	NA	TRBV13	TRBJ2-1	CASSLRAPTHNEQFF	TGTGCCAGCAGCTTGAGGGCCCCGACTCACAATGAGCAGTTCTTC
NA	NA	TRBV9	TRBJ2-2	CASSGTTYTGELFF	TGTGCCAGCAGCGGGACTACTTACACCGGGGAGCTGTTTTTT
few	NA	TRBV10-1	TRBJ2-7	CASSETGSEQYF	TGCGCCAGCAGTGAGACAGGGTCCGAGCAGTACTTC
NA	NA	TRBV11-2	TRBJ2-5	CASSLSPPGALRETQYF	TGTGCCAGCAGCCTTAGCCCACCAGGGGCATTAAGGGAGACCCAGTACTTC
NA	NA	TRBV4-1	TRBJ1-5	CASSQLGGGSNQPQHF	TGCGCCAGCAGCCAATTAGGGGGGGGGAGCAATCAGCCCCAGCATTTT
NA	TRBD1	TRBV7-9	TRBJ2-7	CASSPGQRLHYEQYF	TGTGCCAGCAGCCCGGGACAGCGGCTCCATTACGAGCAGTACTTC
once	NA	TRBV19	TRBJ2-2	CASSLPTGELFF	TGTGCCAGTAGTCTACCCACCGGGGAGCTGTTTTTT